The next 6 T cell receptor beta chains were all read from a single sample in a study of T-cell reconstitution after alpha-beta-depleted transplantation in children. Preparation of the TCRbeta library was carried out with unique molecular identifiers. Using its own MiXCR run on the PCR reads, TCRdb lists one record per CDR3 protein. The sample comprises 500,000 or so distinct CDR3 sequences, 30% to 35% of which are singletons, and less than 2.5% rests with the top ten. Sample: PBMCs from the stem cell graft donor, taken from the stem cell graft. These receptors came from a human donor who donated a stem cell graft to a child with aplastic anemia.

The chain joins TRBV28 to TRBJ2-3; D possibly uses TRBD1 or TRBD2 (5 bases each). Germline loops: CDR1 MDHEN, CDR2 SYDVKM. The germline V and J ends were trimmed by 1 base and 2 bases, with 16 bases remaining between them. The CDR3 length is 17 residues. The CDR3 region is CASSLLQGASFTDTQYF. CDR3 coding DNA: TGTGCCAGCAGTTTATTGCAGGGAGCATCCTTCACAGATACGCAGTATTTT. Using reference TRBV28 and TRBJ2-3 for the parts outside the CDR3, the full variable domain is DVKVTQSSRYLVKRTGEKVFLECVQDMDHENMFWYRQDPGLGLRLIYFSYDVKMKEKGDIPEGYSVSREKKERFSLILESASTNQTSMYLCASSLLQGASFTDTQYFGPGTRLTVL.

The chain carries TRBV18 and TRBJ2-1; weak D call: TRBD2 (7 bases). CDR3 length: 16 amino acids. Trimming pared 3 bases from V and 6 bases from J, leaving 18 bases between. Germline values: CDR1 KGHSH, CDR2 LQKENI. CDR3 region: CASSPGLVVGGNEQFF. DNA of the CDR3: TGTGCCAGCTCACCCGGACTAGTTGTAGGGGGCAATGAGCAGTTCTTC.

There are many counts of this clonotype. CDR3 protein: CASSRQGNTEAFF. CDR3 coding DNA: TGTGCCAGCAGTCGACAGGGGAACACTGAAGCTTTCTTT. The V call is TRBV7-2, the J call TRBJ1-1; TRBD1 aligns across 7 bases. Germline V gene lookup returns CDR1 SGHTA and CDR2 FQGNSA. The V gene end was trimmed by 6 bases and the J gene end by 1 base; junction bases not matched to a gene: 2. CDR3 length: 13 residues.

The chain combines TRBV6-2 or TRBV6-3 with TRBJ2-5; no firm D call. With 0 bases removed from V and 9 bases from J, the gap between germline ends came to 8 bases. CDR3 length: 12 residues. Germline V gene lookup returns CDR1 MNHEY and CDR2 SVGEGT. CDR3 DNA: TGTGCCAGCAGTTACTCGAAAGGGTCCCAGTACTTC. Translation gives CASSYSKGSQYF.

This clonotype came up once. The rearrangement joins TRBV7-2 to TRBJ1-2, with D hard to call. Trimming took off 6 bases at V and 8 bases at J, with 10 bases between the two ends. Germline CDR1 and CDR2: SGHTA and FQGNSA. The CDR3 spans 11 residues. For the CDR3, the DNA is TGTGCCAGCAGTTTTACAGAGGGCTACACCTTC. It yields the protein CASSFTEGYTF.

The rearrangement links TRBV30 to TRBJ2-6; no definite D call. The CDR3 has 12 residues. CDR1 and CDR2 (germline): GTSNPN, SVGIG (reference sequence). With 7 bases removed from V and 3 bases from J, the gap between germline ends came to 7 bases. CDR3 region: CASEVGANVLTF. DNA of the CDR3: TGTGCCTCAGAAGTTGGGGCCAACGTCCTGACTTTC.